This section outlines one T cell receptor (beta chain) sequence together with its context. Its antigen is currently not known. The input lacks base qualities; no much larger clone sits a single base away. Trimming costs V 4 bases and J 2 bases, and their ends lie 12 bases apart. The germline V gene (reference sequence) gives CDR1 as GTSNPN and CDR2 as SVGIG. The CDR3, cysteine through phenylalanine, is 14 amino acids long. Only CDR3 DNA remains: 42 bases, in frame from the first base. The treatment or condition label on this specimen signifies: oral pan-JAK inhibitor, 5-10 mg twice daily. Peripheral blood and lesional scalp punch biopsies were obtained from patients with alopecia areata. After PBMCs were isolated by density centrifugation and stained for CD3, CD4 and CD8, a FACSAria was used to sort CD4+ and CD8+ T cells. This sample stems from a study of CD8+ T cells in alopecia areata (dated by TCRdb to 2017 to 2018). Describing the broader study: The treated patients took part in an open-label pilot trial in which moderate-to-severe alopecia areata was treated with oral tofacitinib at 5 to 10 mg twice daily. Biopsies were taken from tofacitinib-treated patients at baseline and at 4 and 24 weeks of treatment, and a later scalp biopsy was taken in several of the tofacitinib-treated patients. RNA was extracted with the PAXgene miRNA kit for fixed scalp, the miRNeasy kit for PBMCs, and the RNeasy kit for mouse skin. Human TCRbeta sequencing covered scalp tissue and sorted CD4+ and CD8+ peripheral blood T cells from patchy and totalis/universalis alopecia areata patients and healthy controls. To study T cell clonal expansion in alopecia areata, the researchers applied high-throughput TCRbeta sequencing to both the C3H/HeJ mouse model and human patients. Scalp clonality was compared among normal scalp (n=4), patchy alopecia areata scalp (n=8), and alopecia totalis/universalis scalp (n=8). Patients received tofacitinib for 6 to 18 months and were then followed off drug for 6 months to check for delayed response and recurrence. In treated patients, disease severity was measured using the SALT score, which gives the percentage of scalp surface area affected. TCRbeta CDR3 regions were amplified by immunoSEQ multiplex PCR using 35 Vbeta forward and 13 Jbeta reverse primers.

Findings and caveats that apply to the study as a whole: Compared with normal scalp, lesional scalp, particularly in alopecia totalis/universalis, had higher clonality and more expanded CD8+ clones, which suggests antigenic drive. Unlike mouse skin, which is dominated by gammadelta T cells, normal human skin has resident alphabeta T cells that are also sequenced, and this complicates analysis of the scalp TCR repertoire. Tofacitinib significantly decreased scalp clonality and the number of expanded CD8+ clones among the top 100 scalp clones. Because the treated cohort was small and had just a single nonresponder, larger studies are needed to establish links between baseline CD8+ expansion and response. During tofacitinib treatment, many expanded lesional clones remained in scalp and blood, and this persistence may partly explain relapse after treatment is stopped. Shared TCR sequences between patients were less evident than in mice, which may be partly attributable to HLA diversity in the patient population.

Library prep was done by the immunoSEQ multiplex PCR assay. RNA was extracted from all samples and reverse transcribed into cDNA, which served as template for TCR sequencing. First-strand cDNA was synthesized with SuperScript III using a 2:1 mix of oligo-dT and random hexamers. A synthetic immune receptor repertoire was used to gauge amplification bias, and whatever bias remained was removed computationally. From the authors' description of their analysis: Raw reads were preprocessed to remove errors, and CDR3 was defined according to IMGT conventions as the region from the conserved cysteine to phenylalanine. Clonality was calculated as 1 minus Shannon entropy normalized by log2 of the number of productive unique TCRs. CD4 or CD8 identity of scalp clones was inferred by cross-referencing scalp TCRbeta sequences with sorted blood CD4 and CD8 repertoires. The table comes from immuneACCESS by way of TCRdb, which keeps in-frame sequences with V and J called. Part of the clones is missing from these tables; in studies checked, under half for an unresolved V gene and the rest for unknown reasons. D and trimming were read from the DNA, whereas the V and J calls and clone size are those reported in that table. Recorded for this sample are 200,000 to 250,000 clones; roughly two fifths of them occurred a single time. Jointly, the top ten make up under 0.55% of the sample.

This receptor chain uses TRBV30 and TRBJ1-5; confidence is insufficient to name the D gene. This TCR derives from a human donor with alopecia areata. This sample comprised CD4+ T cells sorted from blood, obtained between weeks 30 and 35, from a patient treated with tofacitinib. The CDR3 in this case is CAWKSHPGNQPQHF. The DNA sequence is TGTGCCTGGAAGTCACACCCAGGCAATCAGCCCCAGCATTTT.